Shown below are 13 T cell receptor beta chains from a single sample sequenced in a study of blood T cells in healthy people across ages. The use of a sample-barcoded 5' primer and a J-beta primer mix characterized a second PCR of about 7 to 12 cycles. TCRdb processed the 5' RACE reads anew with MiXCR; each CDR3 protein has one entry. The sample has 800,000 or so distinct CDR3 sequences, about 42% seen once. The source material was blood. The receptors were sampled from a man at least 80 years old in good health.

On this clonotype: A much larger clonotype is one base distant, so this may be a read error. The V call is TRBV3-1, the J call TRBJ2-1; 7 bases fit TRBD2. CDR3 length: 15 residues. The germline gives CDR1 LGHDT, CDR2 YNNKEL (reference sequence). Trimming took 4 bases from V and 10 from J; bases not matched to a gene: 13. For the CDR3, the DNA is TGTGCCAGCAGCCGAGCGGGGATGCCCGGCGTGGAGCAGTTCTTC. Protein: CASSRAGMPGVEQFF.

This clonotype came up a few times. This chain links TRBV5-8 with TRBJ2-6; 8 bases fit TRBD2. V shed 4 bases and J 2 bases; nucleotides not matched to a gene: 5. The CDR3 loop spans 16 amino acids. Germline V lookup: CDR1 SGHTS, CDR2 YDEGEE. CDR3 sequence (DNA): TGTGCCAGCAGCATTAGAGCGGGAGCTGGGGCCAACGTCCTGACTTTC. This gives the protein CASSIRAGAGANVLTF.

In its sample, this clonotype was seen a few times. The CDR3 protein is CASNRQLNTEAFF. The CDR3 DNA reads TGTGCCAGCAACAGACAGTTGAACACTGAAGCTTTCTTT. This chain links TRBV5-6 with TRBJ1-1; a possible D gene is TRBD1 (5 bases). The length of the CDR3 is 13 residues. Germline CDR1 SGHDT, CDR2 YYEEEE. Trimming took off 6 bases at V and 0 bases at J, with 9 bases between the two ends.

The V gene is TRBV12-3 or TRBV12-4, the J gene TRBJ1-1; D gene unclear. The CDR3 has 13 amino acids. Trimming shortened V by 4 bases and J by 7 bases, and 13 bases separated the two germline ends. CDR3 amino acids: CASSYRAKDEAFF. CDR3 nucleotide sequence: TGTGCCAGCAGTTACCGGGCCAAGGATGAAGCTTTCTTT.

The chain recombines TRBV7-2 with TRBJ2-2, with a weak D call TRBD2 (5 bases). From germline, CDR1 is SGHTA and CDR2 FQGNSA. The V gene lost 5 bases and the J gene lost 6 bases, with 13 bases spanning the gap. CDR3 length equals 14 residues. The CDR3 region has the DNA TGTGCCAGCAGCGAACTAGGAAGCGCCGGGGAGCTGTTTTTT. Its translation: CASSELGSAGELFF. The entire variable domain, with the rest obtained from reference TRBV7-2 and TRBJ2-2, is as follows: GAGVSQSPSNKVTEKGKDVELRCDPISGHTALYWYRQSLGQGLEFLIYFQGNSAPDKSGLPSDRFSAERTGGSVSTLTIQRTQQEDSAVYLCASSELGSAGELFFGEGSRLTVL.

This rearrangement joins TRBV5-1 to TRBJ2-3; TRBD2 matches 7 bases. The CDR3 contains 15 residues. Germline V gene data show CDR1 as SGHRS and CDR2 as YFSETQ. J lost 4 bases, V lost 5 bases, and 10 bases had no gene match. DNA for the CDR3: TGCGCCAGCAGTACGGTTCCCGCGGGGGCAGATACGCAGTATTTT. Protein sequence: CASSTVPAGADTQYF. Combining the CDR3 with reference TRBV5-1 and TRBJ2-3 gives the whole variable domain KAGVTQTPRYLIKTRGQQVTLSCSPISGHRSVSWYQQTPGQGLQFLFEYFSETQRNKGNFPGRFSGRQFSNSRSEMNVSTLELGDSALYLCASSTVPAGADTQYFGPGTRLTVL.

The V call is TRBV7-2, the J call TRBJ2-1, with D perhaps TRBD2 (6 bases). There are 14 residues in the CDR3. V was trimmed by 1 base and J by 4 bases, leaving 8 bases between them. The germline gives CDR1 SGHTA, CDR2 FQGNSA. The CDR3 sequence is CASSLEGLYNEQFF. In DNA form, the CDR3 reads TGTGCCAGCAGCTTAGAGGGACTGTACAATGAGCAGTTCTTC.

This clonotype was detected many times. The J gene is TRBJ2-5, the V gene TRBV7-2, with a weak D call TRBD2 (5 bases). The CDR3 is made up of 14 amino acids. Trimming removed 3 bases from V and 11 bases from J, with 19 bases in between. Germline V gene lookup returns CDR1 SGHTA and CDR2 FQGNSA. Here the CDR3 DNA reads TGTGCCAGCAGCTTCGCGCTAGCCTCCGAAGAGCAGTACTTC. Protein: CASSFALASEEQYF.

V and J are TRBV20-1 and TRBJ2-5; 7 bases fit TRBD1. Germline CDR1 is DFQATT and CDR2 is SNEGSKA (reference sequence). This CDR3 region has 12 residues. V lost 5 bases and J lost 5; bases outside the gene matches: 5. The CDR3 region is CSAETGHETQYF. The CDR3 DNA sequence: TGCAGTGCTGAGACAGGGCATGAGACCCAGTACTTC.

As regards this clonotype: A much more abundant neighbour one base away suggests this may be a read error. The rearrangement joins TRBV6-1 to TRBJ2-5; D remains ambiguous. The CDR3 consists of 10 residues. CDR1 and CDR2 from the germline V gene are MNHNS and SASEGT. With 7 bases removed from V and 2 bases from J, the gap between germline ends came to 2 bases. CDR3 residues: CASIQETQYF. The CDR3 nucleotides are TGTGCCAGCATACAAGAGACCCAGTACTTC.

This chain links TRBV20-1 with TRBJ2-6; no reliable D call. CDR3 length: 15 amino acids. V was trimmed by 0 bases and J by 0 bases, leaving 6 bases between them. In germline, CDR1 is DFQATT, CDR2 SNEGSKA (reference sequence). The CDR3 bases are TGCAGTGCTAGAGAGCCGGACTCTGGGGCCAACGTCCTGACTTTC. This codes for CSAREPDSGANVLTF.

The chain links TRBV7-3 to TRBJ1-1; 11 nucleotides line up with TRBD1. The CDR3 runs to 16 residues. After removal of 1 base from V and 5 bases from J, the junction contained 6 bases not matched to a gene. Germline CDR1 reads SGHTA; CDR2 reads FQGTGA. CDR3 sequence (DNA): TGTGCCAGCAGCTTAAATGGACAGGGGGCGCGTACTGAAGCTTTCTTT. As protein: CASSLNGQGARTEAFF. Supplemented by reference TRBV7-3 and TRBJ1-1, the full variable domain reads GAGVSQTPSNKVTEKGKYVELRCDPISGHTALYWYRQSLGQGPEFLIYFQGTGAADDSGLPNDRFFAVRPEGSVSTLKIQRTERGDSAVYLCASSLNGQGARTEAFFGQGTRLTVV.

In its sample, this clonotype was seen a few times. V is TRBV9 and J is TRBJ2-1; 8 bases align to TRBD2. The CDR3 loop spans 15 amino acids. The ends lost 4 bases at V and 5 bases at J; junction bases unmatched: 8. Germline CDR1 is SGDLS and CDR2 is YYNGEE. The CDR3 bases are TGTGCCAGCAGCACCCGACTAGCGAGGGACAATGAGCAGTTCTTC. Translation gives CASSTRLARDNEQFF.